This passage covers 9 T cell receptor beta chains from one sample sequenced in a study of shared clonotypes between healthy human individuals. Data came from immunoSEQ multiplex PCR; TCRdb stores just in-frame clones and leaves some out. The table shows 550,000 to 650,000 clones, with approximately 96% occurring only once. Naive-designated CD8 cells lacked CD45RO, were positively enriched for CCR7, and omitted terminally differentiated effector memory CD45RA+ cells. The sample taken for sequencing was naive CD8+ T cells sorted from blood. These receptors were collected from a woman in her 30s in good health.

This clone showed up just once. The chain employs TRBV7-6 and TRBJ2-2, with TRBD2 identical over 10 bases. CDR1 and CDR2 from the germline V gene are SGHVS and FNYEAQ. CDR3 length: 16 residues. Trimming cost V 1 base and J 6 bases; bases outside gene matches: 5. CDR3 protein: CASSLELAGVSGELFF. CDR3 nucleotides: TGTGCCAGCAGCTTAGAGCTAGCGGGAGTCTCCGGGGAGCTGTTTTTT. Together with reference TRBV7-6 and TRBJ2-2, the CDR3 gives the full variable domain: GAGVSQSPRYKVTKRGQDVALRCDPISGHVSLYWYRQALGQGPEFLTYFNYEAQQDKSGLPNDRFSAERPEGSISTLTIQRTEQRDSAMYRCASSLELAGVSGELFFGEGSRLTVL.

V usage is TRBV2 and J usage is TRBJ2-1; 11 positions agree with TRBD2. Losses at the gene ends were 0 bases for V and 0 bases for J; bases not matched to a gene: 10. Germline V gene sequence: CDR1 SNHLY, CDR2 FYNNEI. This CDR3 spans 20 amino acids. The CDR3 reads CASSEAFRGLAEISYNEQFF. Written as DNA, the CDR3 is TGTGCCAGCAGTGAAGCTTTCAGGGGACTAGCGGAGATCTCCTACAATGAGCAGTTCTTC.

Of note for this clone: The identical CDR3 is also encoded by other nucleotide sequences in the sample. The chain employs TRBV7-6 and TRBJ2-3; D is ambiguous. Trimming cost V 0 bases and J 1 base, with 5 bases left between them. The CDR3 runs to 14 residues. CDR1 and CDR2 (germline): SGHVS, FNYEAQ. The CDR3 DNA reads as TGTGCCAGCAGCTTAGCGGGCGGCACAGATACGCAGTATTTT. Its protein product is CASSLAGGTDTQYF.

The chain has TRBV7-9 and TRBJ2-1; D remains ambiguous. CDR3 length equals 11 residues. Per the germline V gene, CDR1 is SEHNR and CDR2 is FQNEAQ (reference sequence). V was cut by 5 bases and J by 10 bases, with 9 bases left in between. CDR3 loop: CASSPGREQFF. The CDR3 DNA sequence: TGTGCCAGCAGCCCCGGCAGGGAGCAGTTCTTC. Supplemented by reference TRBV7-9 and TRBJ2-1, the full variable domain reads DTGVSQNPRHKITKRGQNVTFRCDPISEHNRLYWYRQTLGQGPEFLTYFQNEAQLEKSRLLSDRFSAERPKGSFSTLEIQRTEQGDSAMYLCASSPGREQFFGPGTRLTVL.

CDR3 in amino acids: CASSYSTGPGYEQYF. The CDR3 nucleotides read TGTGCCAGCAGTTACTCGACAGGGCCAGGCTACGAGCAGTACTTC. The V call is TRBV6-5, the J call TRBJ2-5, with 7 bases lining up with TRBD1. Matching the DNA end better, TRBJ2-7 makes the J call doubtful. The CDR3 spans 15 residues. Germline CDR1 MNHEY, CDR2 SVGAGI.

V gene TRBV7-6 combines with J gene TRBJ2-7; D unclear. Germline assignment: CDR1 SGHVS and CDR2 FNYEAQ. The CDR3 consists of 13 residues. V gave up 5 bases and J gave up 4 bases, with 12 bases separating them. The CDR3 coding sequence is TGTGCCAGCAGCACGGAAATCGGGTACGAGCAGTACTTC. Translating gives CASSTEIGYEQYF.

This chain uses TRBV19 with TRBJ1-1; D uncertain. Germline V gene sequence: CDR1 LNHDA, CDR2 SQIVND (reference sequence). There are 12 residues in the CDR3. The ends were cut back, 1 base at V and 6 bases at J, with 6 bases in the middle. Written as DNA, the CDR3 is TGTGCCAGTAGTATAGGGGAAGCTGAAGCTTTCTTT. The encoded protein is CASSIGEAEAFF.

This rearrangement joins TRBV5-1 to TRBJ2-3; 11 bases are a match to TRBD2. The J segment lost 6 bases and the V segment lost 4 bases, leaving 10 bases of the junction unmatched. There are 16 residues in the CDR3. Germline loops: CDR1 SGHRS, CDR2 YFSETQ. DNA of the CDR3: TGCGCCAGCAGCCCTATTAGCGGGAGGGCCTCTGATACGCAGTATTTT. It encodes CASSPISGRASDTQYF.

The chain couples TRBV7-9 to TRBJ1-1, with unresolved D. The germline CDR1 and CDR2 sequences are SEHNR and FQNEAQ (reference sequence). V shed 4 bases and J shed 0 bases, with 12 bases lying between them. The CDR3 spans 15 residues. The CDR3 sequence is CASSSQGSLNTEAFF. CDR3 DNA sequence: TGTGCCAGCAGCTCACAAGGGTCTCTGAACACTGAAGCTTTCTTT.